This T cell receptor beta chain emerged from a study of shared clonotypes between healthy human individuals. The protocol was immunoSEQ multiplex PCR, while the TCRdb copy is restricted to in-frame clones and leaves out a portion. This sample carries under 1 million clones, roughly 92% of them seen once, and the ten largest clones take about 24%. CD45RO-negative, CCR7-selected cells formed the naive CD8 fraction, which excluded terminally differentiated effector memory CD45RA+ cells. Material for sequencing was naive CD8+ T cells sorted from blood. This receptor was taken from a man aged 25-45 years in good health.

The CDR3 here is CASSPGGRFYEQYF. The CDR3 DNA reads TGTGCCAGCAGTCCAGGGGGCCGATTCTACGAGCAGTACTTC. The V call is TRBV27, the J call TRBJ2-7, with 8 bases identical to TRBD1. This CDR3 spans 14 amino acids. Germline V gives CDR1 MNHEY, CDR2 SMNVEV (reference sequence). V gave up 5 bases and J gave up 3 bases; unmatched junction bases: 6.